One sample yielded the 27 T cell receptor beta chains listed below, sequenced in a study of glioma-infiltrating T cells. The iRepertoire nested amplicon-rescue multiplex PCR amplified TCR alpha and beta CDR3s from RNA. TCRdb used MiXCR to reprocess the multiplex PCR reads, holding one entry per CDR3 protein. The table includes some 120,000 distinct CDR3 sequences, roughly 25% detected once. The sample was glioma tissue, nonneoplastic brain tissue, or PBMCs (not recorded which). All receptors derive from a human donor with low-grade glioma or glioblastoma, undergoing nonglioma brain surgery, or in good health (not recorded which).

This clonotype occurred many times. V is TRBV2 and J is TRBJ1-5; TRBD1 is a possible D gene (5 bases). Germline V gene lookup returns CDR1 SNHLY and CDR2 FYNNEI. Trimming pared 7 bases from V and 0 bases from J, leaving 10 bases between. The CDR3 consists of 14 residues. The CDR3 bases are TGTGCCAGCAAGGTCACAGGTAGCAATCAGCCCCAGCATTTT. Protein sequence: CASKVTGSNQPQHF.

This clonotype was recorded at least ten times. The chain links TRBV4-3 to TRBJ2-7; D is undetermined. V lost 0 bases to trimming and J lost 4 bases, with 16 bases between them. CDR1 and CDR2 (germline): LGHNA, YSLEER. The CDR3 contains 16 residues. CDR3 coding DNA: TGCGCCAGCAGCCAAGAGGCAAGGCCATTCGCTTACGAGCAGTACTTC. This encodes CASSQEARPFAYEQYF.

Note on this clonotype: A single base separates this from a much larger clone, so it may be a read error. The rearrangement joins TRBV6-6 to TRBJ2-5; D perhaps matches TRBD1 (6 bases). This CDR3 is 15 amino acids long. Germline V gene data show CDR1 as MNHNY and CDR2 as SVGAGI (reference sequence). CDR3 nucleotide sequence: TGTTCCAGCAGTTACGGCAGGGGTTCCCAAGAGACCCAGTACTTC. This sequence encodes CSSSYGRGSQETQYF.

This clonotype was counted many times. In nucleotides, the CDR3 is TGTGCCAGCAGTTCCACTAGAGACTCCTACAATGAGCAGTTCTTC. Translating gives CASSSTRDSYNEQFF. The V and J genes are TRBV27 and TRBJ2-1, with a tentative D call TRBD2 (5 bases). The germline V gene has CDR1 MNHEY and CDR2 SMNVEV (reference sequence). The CDR3 consists of 15 residues. Trimming removed 4 bases at V and 0 bases at J, with 10 bases between.

In the case of this clonotype: A much bigger clone sits one base away, suggesting this may be a read error. The CDR3 sequence is CATSDLTGVKDTQYF. Written as DNA, the CDR3 is TGTGCCACCAGTGATTTGACAGGGGTCAAAGATACGCAGTATTTT. V is TRBV24-1 and J is TRBJ2-3, with TRBD1 identical over 7 bases. With V trimmed by 0 bases and J by 5 bases, 4 bases remained unmatched. The CDR3 has 15 residues. Per the germline V gene, CDR1 is KGHDR and CDR2 is SFDVKD.

This clonotype was counted at least ten times. The chain combines TRBV7-8 with TRBJ2-3, with 7 bases aligning to TRBD2. The V and J ends lost 2 bases and 0 bases, in that order; junction bases with no gene match: 14. The length of the CDR3 is 19 residues. Germline V gene data show CDR1 as SGHVS and CDR2 as FQNEAQ. The CDR3: CASSLSARSGAGSTDTQYF. CDR3 coding DNA: TGTGCCAGCAGCTTAAGTGCCAGATCCGGAGCGGGAAGCACAGATACGCAGTATTTT.

This clonotype was observed many times. The V and J genes are TRBV29-1 and TRBJ2-7; 8 nucleotides line up with TRBD1. CDR1 is SQVTM, CDR2 ANQGSEA, per germline. The V and J ends lost 6 bases and 4 bases, in that order; junction bases with no gene match: 2. The CDR3 contains 11 residues. The CDR3, as DNA: TGCAGCGTGCAGGGGGCGTACGAGCAGTACTTC. Amino acid sequence: CSVQGAYEQYF.

A few counts support this clonotype. The genes are TRBV29-1 and TRBJ2-7, with 14 bases aligning to TRBD2. This CDR3 has 15 amino acids. Per germline, CDR1 SQVTM and CDR2 ANQGSEA. V was clipped by 7 bases and J by 3 bases; unmatched bases: 8. The CDR3 loop is CSAAGTSGSGYEQYF. The CDR3 DNA reads as TGCAGCGCGGCCGGGACTAGCGGGAGTGGCTACGAGCAGTACTTC.

Ten or more counts support this clonotype. The chain has TRBV12-3 or TRBV12-4 and TRBJ2-7, with D perhaps TRBD1 (7 bases). The V gene lost 8 bases and the J gene lost 2 bases, with 10 bases spanning the gap. The CDR3 covers 12 residues. The CDR3 nucleotides read TGTGCCAGCTCCAGGGGGGCCTACGAGCAGTACTTC. Protein sequence: CASSRGAYEQYF.

The table lists this clonotype with many counts. This chain links TRBV6-2 or TRBV6-3 with TRBJ1-2; D gene uncertain. V was trimmed by 2 bases and J by 4 bases, leaving 11 bases between them. The CDR3 is 14 amino acids. CDR1 is MNHEY and CDR2 is SVGEGT in the germline V gene. The CDR3 DNA sequence: TGTGCCAGCAGTTACCCGTTCACCTCCTATGGCTACACCTTC. Protein sequence: CASSYPFTSYGYTF.

In regard to this clonotype: This clone may be a read error of a much larger clone one base away. In nucleotides, the CDR3 is TGTGCTAGTGGTTTGGGAGAGCGCTCCACAGATGCGCAGTATTTT. Its translation: CASGLGERSTDAQYF. The J gene is TRBJ2-3, the V gene TRBV12-5; the D is unclear. CDR1 LGHNT and CDR2 FRNRAP come from the germline V gene. The CDR3 covers 15 residues. The full variable domain, rest sourced from reference TRBV12-5 and TRBJ2-3, is DARVTQTPRHKVTEMGQEVTMRCQPILGHNTVFWYRQTMMQGLELLAYFRNRAPLDDSGMPKDRFSAEMPDATLATLKIQPSEPRDSAVYFCASGLGERSTDAQYFGPGTRLTVL.

In its sample, this clonotype was seen many times. V is TRBV20-1 and J is TRBJ2-3; D might be TRBD2 (5 bases). Germline V gives CDR1 DFQATT, CDR2 SNEGSKA (reference sequence). The CDR3 consists of 14 residues. V was shortened by 0 bases and J by 4 bases, with 11 bases between the two germline ends. Here the CDR3 DNA reads TGCAGTGCTAGAGATCGGCTAGCATCAGATACGCAGTATTTT. It yields the protein CSARDRLASDTQYF.

Of note for this clonotype: A read error may account for a junction end that differs from germline. The J gene is TRBJ1-1, the V gene TRBV15; D is undetermined. CDR1 and CDR2 from the germline V gene are LNHNV and YYDKDF (reference sequence). This CDR3 region has 13 residues. The CDR3 sequence is CATNRDFSQQAFF. CDR3 nucleotides: TGTGCCACCAACAGAGATTTCTCCCAGCAAGCTTTCTTT. Full variable domain (missing parts from reference TRBV15 and TRBJ1-1): DAMVIQNPRYQVTQFGKPVTLSCSQTLNHNVMYWYQQKSSQAPKLLFHYYDKDFNNEADTPDNFQSRRPNTSFCFLDIRSPGLGDTAMYLCATNRDFSQQAFFGQGTRLTVV.

V and J are TRBV13 and TRBJ2-7, with TRBD2 matching 8 bases. Germline V gene data show CDR1 as PRHDT and CDR2 as FYEKMQ (reference sequence). CDR3 size: 16 residues. V was clipped by 5 bases and J by 2 bases; unmatched bases: 11. CDR3 sequence reads: CASSLGASGQTYEQYF. CDR3 coding DNA: TGTGCCAGCAGCCTCGGCGCTAGCGGGCAGACCTACGAGCAGTACTTC.

A remark on this clonotype: The junction departs from the called germline gene at one end, perhaps through a read error. CDR3 nucleotide sequence: TGTGCCAGCAGTTCGGGACAGGAGTTCTACAAGCAGTACTTC. As protein: CASSSGQEFYKQYF. The chain employs TRBV27 and TRBJ2-7, with 8 nucleotides matching TRBD1. Per germline, CDR1 MNHEY and CDR2 SMNVEV (reference sequence). The CDR3 contains 14 residues.

A single count supports this clonotype. Possible read error: a much larger clone is one base away. The chain is built from TRBV7-2 and TRBJ2-7, with 11 bases matching TRBD2. V dropped 1 base and J dropped 4; count of bases not matched to a gene: 6. This CDR3 contains 16 residues. Germline values: CDR1 SGHTA, CDR2 FQGNSA. CDR3 in amino acids: CASSLVCLAGGYEQYF. CDR3 DNA: TGTGCCAGCAGCTTAGTCTGCCTAGCGGGGGGTTACGAGCAGTACTTC.

The genes are TRBV29-1 and TRBJ2-1, with D uncertain. The germline V gene encodes CDR1 SQVTM and CDR2 ANQGSEA. CDR3 length: 15 amino acids. The chain's CDR3 is CRVSPFMGSYNEQFF. The CDR3 DNA sequence: TGCAGAGTGAGCCCCTTCATGGGCTCCTACAATGAGCAGTTCTTC.

This clonotype has at least ten counts. The CDR3 region is CASSIPGLSYEQYF. The CDR3 nucleotides are TGTGCCAGTAGTATCCCGGGCCTCTCCTACGAGCAGTACTTC. The V call is TRBV19, the J call TRBJ2-7; no reliable D call. V was clipped by 3 bases and J by 0 bases, with 9 bases between them. Germline V gives CDR1 LNHDA, CDR2 SQIVND (reference sequence). CDR3 length: 14 amino acids.

A single count supports this clonotype. The V gene is TRBV10-3, the J gene TRBJ2-1; 11 bases are shared with TRBD1. The CDR3 totals 15 residues. The V and J ends lost 5 bases and 6 bases, in that order; junction bases with no gene match: 6. Germline CDR1 and CDR2: ENHRY and SYGVKD. This chain's CDR3 is CAISPGTGGSNEQFF. CDR3 coding DNA: TGTGCCATCAGTCCCGGGACAGGGGGTAGCAATGAGCAGTTCTTC.

Comments on this clonotype: A much larger clone lies one base from this, so it may be a read error. This chain links TRBV4-1 with TRBJ2-5; 10 bases agree with TRBD2. The CDR3 loop spans 16 amino acids. Looked up from germline, CDR1 is MGHRA and CDR2 is YSYEKL. CDR3 nucleotide sequence: TGCGACAGCAGCCAAGTACGGACTAGCGGACAAGAGACCCAGTACTTC. This sequence encodes CDSSQVRTSGQETQYF.

The sample holds many counts of this clonotype. Here the CDR3 reads CASSLGTTVQFF. The CDR3 coding sequence is TGTGCCAGCAGTCTCGGGACAACCGTGCAGTTCTTC. The chain uses TRBV28 and TRBJ2-1, with a possible D match to TRBD1 (6 bases). V lost 5 bases, J lost 12 bases, and 14 bases lay in between. The germline V gene has CDR1 MDHEN and CDR2 SYDVKM. This CDR3 contains 12 residues.

Points on this clonotype: This may arise from a read error, as a much more abundant clone is one base away. This chain's CDR3 is CASSRGVDTQYF. The CDR3 DNA is TGTGCCAGCAGCCGCGGGGTGGATACGCAGTATTTT. The chain uses TRBV7-9 and TRBJ2-3; D is perhaps TRBD2 (6 bases). From germline, CDR1 is SEHNR and CDR2 FQNEAQ (reference sequence). This CDR3 comprises 12 residues. Trimming took 5 bases from V and 6 from J, leaving 9 bases between them.

This clonotype showed up just a few times. The chain links TRBV7-2 to TRBJ2-2; TRBD1 matches at 7 bases. Trimming at V came to 5 bases and at J to 5 bases, leaving 5 bases not matched to a gene. The germline V gene has CDR1 SGHTA and CDR2 FQGNSA. The CDR3 has 14 amino acids. The CDR3 here is CASSPRQGTGELFF. In DNA form, the CDR3 reads TGTGCCAGCAGCCCTCGACAGGGAACCGGGGAGCTGTTTTTT. Based on the CDR3 plus reference TRBV7-2 and TRBJ2-2, the full variable domain is GAGVSQSPSNKVTEKGKDVELRCDPISGHTALYWYRQSLGQGLEFLIYFQGNSAPDKSGLPSDRFSAERTGGSVSTLTIQRTQQEDSAVYLCASSPRQGTGELFFGEGSRLTVL.

Ten or more counts support this clonotype. The J gene is TRBJ1-4, the V gene TRBV28; 8 bases are a match to TRBD1. In germline, CDR1 is MDHEN, CDR2 SYDVKM. After removal of 5 bases from V and 8 bases from J, the junction contained 7 bases not matched to a gene. This CDR3 region has 14 residues. This chain's CDR3 is CASSPRQGWEKLFF. For the CDR3, the DNA is TGTGCCAGCAGTCCCAGACAGGGGTGGGAAAAACTGTTTTTT.

In its sample, this clonotype was seen many times. V is TRBV2 and J is TRBJ1-1, with D uncertain. Germline lookup yields CDR1 SNHLY and CDR2 FYNNEI. CDR3 length: 14 amino acids. Trimming took off 3 bases at V and 4 bases at J, with 12 bases between the two ends. CDR3 residues: CASSDIGSSTEAFF. CDR3 coding DNA: TGTGCCAGCAGTGATATAGGGTCCTCCACTGAAGCTTTCTTT. The whole variable domain, filled in from reference TRBV2 and TRBJ1-1, reads EPEVTQTPSHQVTQMGQEVILRCVPISNHLYFYWYRQILGQKVEFLVSFYNNEISEKSEIFDDQFSVERPDGSNFTLKIRSTKLEDSAMYFCASSDIGSSTEAFFGQGTRLTVV.

This rearrangement joins TRBV27 to TRBJ2-1; 10 bases line up with TRBD1. Germline lookup yields CDR1 MNHEY and CDR2 SMNVEV (reference sequence). The CDR3 is made up of 16 amino acids. With 2 bases clipped from V and 8 bases from J, the junction kept 9 bases outside the gene matches. The CDR3 DNA follows: TGTGCCAGCAGTTTAATTCCTGGGACAGGGGCGGATGAGCAGTTCTTC. Protein sequence: CASSLIPGTGADEQFF.

This clonotype occurred many times. The V call is TRBV12-3 or TRBV12-4, the J call TRBJ1-6; D gene uncertain. The CDR3 runs 13 residues. V gave up 3 bases and J gave up 9 bases, with 9 bases separating them. CDR3 amino acids: CASSFSELSPLHF. The DNA for the CDR3 is TGTGCCAGCAGTTTCAGTGAGCTTTCACCCCTCCACTTT.